One and the same sample provided the 14 T cell receptor beta chains below, sequenced in a study of Graves' ophthalmopathy and Graves' hyperthyroidism (dated by TCRdb to 2017 to 2018). Sequenced on an Illumina HiSeq 2000. For repertoire sequencing, TCR beta CDR3 regions were amplified from RNA transcripts. The first round was an RT-PCR using HTBI primers with the Qiagen OneStep RT-PCR kit, and this first round was followed by a second-round multiplex PCR, then size selection and purification. Using fastp at Q25 and MiXCR, TCRdb reprocessed the public reads and kept productive beta chains. Here each entry gathers all rows of one CDR3 protein and keeps the most common genes and DNA. This sample lists approximately 1.2 million distinct CDR3 sequences; approximately 35% were detected once. The top ten hold more than 9.5% of the sample. The sample consisted of peripheral blood or thyroid tissue (not recorded which). The receptors come from an adult man with Graves' hyperthyroidism.

Concerning this clonotype itself: A much larger clone sits a single nucleotide away, making a read error possible. DNA for the CDR3: TGTGCCAGCAGCCAAGATATTATACAGGGGGATATGTCACCCCCCCACTTT. This codes for CASSQDIIQGDMSPPHF. The chain links TRBV7-8 to TRBJ1-6, with 8 positions matching TRBD1. The CDR3 is made up of 17 amino acids. Germline CDR1 is SGHVS and CDR2 is FQNEAQ. Full variable domain (rest looked up from reference TRBV7-8 and TRBJ1-6): GAGVSQSPRYKVAKRGQDVALRCDPISGHVSLFWYQQALGQGPEFLTYFQNEAQLDKSGLPSDRFFAERPEGSVSTLKIQRTQQEDSAVYLCASSQDIIQGDMSPPHFGNGTRLTVT.

The chain recombines TRBV4-1 with TRBJ1-2, with 7 bases aligning to TRBD1. This CDR3 is 15 amino acids long. Germline CDR1 and CDR2: MGHRA and YSYEKL. V trimming: 2 bases; J trimming: 7 bases; junction bases outside the gene matches: 10. The CDR3 nucleotides are TGCGCCAGCAGCCAATTTCTTGACAGGGAGGGTGGCTACACCTTC. This translates into CASSQFLDREGGYTF.

This chain connects TRBV2 to TRBJ2-7; TRBD2 might be the D (5 bases). CDR3 length: 14 residues. Germline V gives CDR1 SNHLY, CDR2 FYNNEI. The V and J ends lost 4 bases and 2 bases respectively, with 12 bases between them. The CDR3 nucleotides read TGTGCCAGCAGTGGGAACGGACTCCCCTACGAGCAGTACTTC. The encoded protein is CASSGNGLPYEQYF.

This clonotype was counted ten times or more. The CDR3 DNA follows: TGTGCCAGCAGCTTAGCGTCCGCAGGGGGATACGAGCAGTACTTC. This gives the protein CASSLASAGGYEQYF. V usage is TRBV7-2 and J usage is TRBJ2-7; 7 bases map to TRBD1. CDR3 size: 15 residues. Germline loops: CDR1 SGHTA, CDR2 FQGNSA. The ends lost 0 bases at V and 4 bases at J; junction bases unmatched: 6.

This clonotype was counted at least ten times. This chain links TRBV7-9 with TRBJ1-1; 9 bases align to TRBD1. V was clipped by 4 bases and J by 3 bases; unmatched bases: 9. CDR1 and CDR2 (germline): SEHNR, FQNEAQ (reference sequence). The CDR3 covers 16 residues. CDR3 loop: CASSSGQGQADTEAFF. In DNA form, the CDR3 reads TGTGCCAGCAGCTCAGGACAGGGGCAAGCGGACACTGAAGCTTTCTTT. The full variable domain, with the rest looked up from reference TRBV7-9 and TRBJ1-1, is DTGVSQNPRHKITKRGQNVTFRCDPISEHNRLYWYRQTLGQGPEFLTYFQNEAQLEKSRLLSDRFSAERPKGSFSTLEIQRTEQGDSAMYLCASSSGQGQADTEAFFGQGTRLTVV.

Only a few counts were recorded for this clonotype. This chain joins TRBV5-5 and TRBJ1-5; a weak D match, TRBD1 (6 bases). Looked up from germline, CDR1 is SGHKS and CDR2 is YYEKEE (reference sequence). The CDR3 length is 17 residues. The V end was cut by 3 bases, the J end by 1 base, with 17 bases between. CDR3 nucleotides: TGTGCCAGCAGCTCGGCACAGGGTTCGCTAAGCAATCAGCCCCAGCATTTT. It specifies CASSSAQGSLSNQPQHF.

In its sample, this clonotype was seen a few times. The V call is TRBV20-1, the J call TRBJ2-7, with TRBD2 as a possible D gene (6 bases). In germline, CDR1 is DFQATT, CDR2 SNEGSKA (reference sequence). The CDR3 sequence is 13 residues long. The V gene lost 4 bases and the J gene lost 0 bases, with 10 bases spanning the gap. The CDR3 bases are TGCAGTGCTATCCCGACTAGCTCCTACGAGCAGTACTTC. It specifies CSAIPTSSYEQYF.

This clonotype was counted between two and nine times. This rearrangement joins TRBV19 to TRBJ1-6; 8 bases agree with TRBD1. Germline-derived CDR1 and CDR2 are LNHDA and SQIVND (reference sequence). Trimming at V came to 7 bases and at J to 10 bases, leaving 12 bases not matched to a gene. The CDR3 length is 15 residues. CDR3 residues: CASTPRAGGRSPLHF. DNA for the CDR3: TGTGCCAGTACTCCCCGGGCAGGGGGCCGCTCACCCCTCCACTTT.

This clonotype was recorded a few times. This chain connects TRBV11-2 to TRBJ2-7, with TRBD2 identical over 8 bases. CDR1 and CDR2 from the germline V gene are SGHAT and FQNNGV. The CDR3 contains 19 residues. V shed 2 bases, J shed 3 bases, and the junction held 18 bases outside the gene matches. CDR3 region: CASSLHPSLAGDTRYEQYF. The CDR3 DNA follows: TGTGCCAGCAGCTTACATCCCTCTCTAGCGGGCGATACGCGCTACGAGCAGTACTTC.

In its sample, this clonotype was seen a few times. The rearrangement links TRBV5-8 to TRBJ2-5; the D call may be TRBD1 or TRBD2 (5 bases each). The CDR3 length is 17 residues. V lost 4 bases and J lost 6, with 25 bases in between. Germline CDR1 is SGHTS and CDR2 is YDEGEE. CDR3 coding DNA: TGTGCCAGCAGCCAAAGGAAGGCTCAGGGTCCGGGAAAGACCCAGTACTTC. Amino acid sequence: CASSQRKAQGPGKTQYF.

This clonotype was observed at least ten times. The genes are TRBV5-1 and TRBJ2-5, with 7 positions matching TRBD1. With V trimmed by 0 bases and J by 4 bases, 3 bases remained unmatched. CDR1 is SGHRS, CDR2 YFSETQ, per germline. The CDR3 covers 14 residues. The CDR3 sequence: CASSLATGRETQYF. The DNA for the CDR3 is TGCGCCAGCAGCTTGGCGACAGGGAGAGAGACCCAGTACTTC.

This clonotype was picked up a small number of times. The rearrangement links TRBV19 to TRBJ2-2; 8 bases align to TRBD2. There are 16 residues in the CDR3. The V segment lost 3 bases and the J segment 2 bases; nucleotides outside the gene matches: 5. Germline V lookup: CDR1 LNHDA, CDR2 SQIVND (reference sequence). CDR3 coding DNA: TGTGCCAGTAGTATTTACAGCGGGGGAAACACCGGGGAGCTGTTTTTT. Its translation: CASSIYSGGNTGELFF.

The chain couples TRBV9 to TRBJ1-5; weak D call: TRBD1 (5 bases). V gave up 0 bases and J gave up 9 bases, with 10 bases separating them. This CDR3 spans 13 amino acids. From germline, CDR1 is SGDLS and CDR2 YYNGEE. The CDR3 region has the DNA TGTGCCAGCAGCGTAGTGGGAGGGGCGCCCCAGCATTTT. This gives the protein CASSVVGGAPQHF.

This clonotype was counted at least ten times. The rearrangement uses TRBV28 and TRBJ2-7; TRBD1 matches 9 bases. Trimming cost V 4 bases and J 5 bases; bases outside gene matches: 3. The CDR3 is 13 residues long. In germline, CDR1 is MDHEN, CDR2 SYDVKM. CDR3 sequence (DNA): TGTGCCAGCAGTTCCGGGACAGGGAACGAGCAGTACTTC. Translation gives CASSSGTGNEQYF.